The clone carrying this TCR beta chain was detected only once. Its target is unknown. These data are taken from a study of blood T cells in healthy people across ages. Whole-study results and caveats: With donor CMV status unknown, expanded clonotype changes were possibly confounded. The fall in TCR beta diversity per million T cells was roughly linear with age. Long-lived donors had more naive CD4+ cells and higher diversity than aged donors.

The use of a sample-barcoded 5' primer and a J-beta primer mix characterized a second PCR of 7 to 11 cycles. TCRdb reprocessed the 5' RACE reads via MiXCR and lists one record per CDR3 protein. The sample includes about 770,000 distinct CDR3 sequences, around 43% seen only once; the top ten take around 21%. The donors, aged 6 to 90, were healthy Caucasians from Russia. The sequencing sample was made of blood. The source of this sequence is a man aged 55-75 years in good health.

The CDR3: CASSYPEKDTTGELFF. The CDR3 region has the DNA TGTGCCAGCAGTTATCCAGAGAAGGATACCACCGGGGAGCTGTTTTTT. The gene calls are TRBV6-6 and TRBJ2-2; D remains ambiguous. The germline V and J ends were trimmed by 3 bases and 4 bases, with 15 bases remaining between them. Germline V CDR1 and CDR2: MNHNY, SVGAGI (reference sequence). This CDR3 spans 16 amino acids.